These T cell receptor beta chains were read from a single sample in a study of OX40 agonist ivuxolimab in advanced cancers. Clones were read by immunoSEQ multiplex PCR, and TCRdb kept only the in-frame ones, dropping some. The profile shows around 80,000 clones, approximately 86% of them singletons. The source was CD4+ or CD8+ T cells sorted from blood, collected in a trial of the OX40 agonist ivuxolimab. These receptors all come from an adult with an advanced solid tumor such as melanoma, head and neck, liver or kidney cancer. Both conserved end residues are part of each CDR3. The D gene is left open where the match is weak. Size is stated for part of the rows, as once, few or many counts, or as a class when the clone is expanded.

size | J | D | V | CDR3 | DNA
- | TRBJ2-7 | TRBD2 | TRBV7-2 | CASSLGLASREQYF | TGTGCCAGCAGCTTAGGACTAGCGAGTCGGGAGCAGTACTTC
few | TRBJ2-5 | TRBD2 | TRBV7-9 | CASSLAGGPSTQYF | TGTGCCAGCAGCTTAGCGGGAGGGCCCTCGACCCAGTACTTC
- | TRBJ2-3 | - | TRBV28 | CAIGRPSTDTQYF | TGTGCCATAGGCAGACCTAGCACAGATACGCAGTATTTT
- | TRBJ2-1 | TRBD2 | TRBV28 | CASTFGGGTYNEQFF | TGTGCCAGCACCTTCGGGGGAGGGACCTACAATGAGCAGTTCTTC
- | TRBJ2-7 | - | TRBV7-2 | CASSLAQGWYEQYF | TGTGCCAGCAGCTTAGCCCAGGGGTGGTACGAGCAGTACTTC
- | TRBJ2-5 | - | TRBV6-5 | CASSYGRVRGQETQYF | TGTGCCAGCAGTTACGGAAGGGTCCGGGGCCAAGAGACCCAGTACTTC
once | TRBJ2-5 | - | TRBV30 | CACKQNIQETQYF | TGTGCCTGCAAACAGAATATCCAAGAGACCCAGTACTTC
- | TRBJ2-3 | - | TRBV4-3 | CASSQDWAASYSTDTQYF | TGCGCCAGCAGCCAAGATTGGGCAGCGTCCTATAGCACAGATACGCAGTATTTT
- | TRBJ2-1 | - | TRBV23-1 | CASSKKRWGYNEQFF | TGCGCCAGCAGTAAGAAACGGTGGGGCTACAATGAGCAGTTCTTC
- | TRBJ2-2 | TRBD2 | TRBV7-2 | CASIPRAGGTGELFF | TGTGCCAGCATTCCACGAGCGGGAGGTACCGGGGAGCTGTTTTTT